This TCR beta chain was obtained from a study of T cell repertoires in cytomegalovirus infection. Study in general: Indicated by public TCR beta signatures were CMV infection and matching HLA type.

This clonotype was found a few times. Its antigen is not known. The CDR3 length is 15 residues. The germline CDR1 and CDR2 sequences are MDHEN and SYDVKM. V was pared by 5 bases and J by 5 bases, with 18 bases between. In TCRdb, the reads were re-called with MiXCR into one record per CDR3 protein. The table has approximately 310,000 distinct CDR3 sequences, around 25% seen once; the top ten hold 10% to 15%. The sample here was cultured PBMCs, taken from culture after CMV antigen stimulation. The TCR comes from a human donor in good health (CMV status not recorded). Some clones in this sample may be carry-over from other donors' samples. The rearrangement joins TRBV28 to TRBJ1-1, with a possible D match to TRBD1 (5 bases). The CDR3: CASSPTGQAETEAFF. In DNA form, the CDR3 reads TGTGCCAGCAGTCCTACCGGACAAGCCGAGACTGAAGCTTTCTTT.